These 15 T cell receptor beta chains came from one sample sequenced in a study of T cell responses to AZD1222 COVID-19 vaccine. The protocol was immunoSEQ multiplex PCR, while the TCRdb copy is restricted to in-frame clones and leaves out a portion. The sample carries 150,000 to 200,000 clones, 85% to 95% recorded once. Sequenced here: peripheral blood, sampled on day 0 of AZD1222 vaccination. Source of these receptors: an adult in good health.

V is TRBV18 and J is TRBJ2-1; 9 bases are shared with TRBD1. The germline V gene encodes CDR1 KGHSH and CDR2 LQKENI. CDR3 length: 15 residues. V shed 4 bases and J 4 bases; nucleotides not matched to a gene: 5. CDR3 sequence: CASSRWDRAYNEQFF. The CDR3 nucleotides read TGTGCCAGCTCACGATGGGACAGGGCTTACAATGAGCAGTTCTTC.

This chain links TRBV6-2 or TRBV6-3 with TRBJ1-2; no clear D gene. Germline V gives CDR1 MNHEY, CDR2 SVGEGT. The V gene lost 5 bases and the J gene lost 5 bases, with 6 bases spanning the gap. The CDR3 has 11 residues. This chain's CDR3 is CASSPEYGYTF. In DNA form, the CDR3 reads TGTGCCAGCAGTCCAGAGTATGGCTACACCTTC.

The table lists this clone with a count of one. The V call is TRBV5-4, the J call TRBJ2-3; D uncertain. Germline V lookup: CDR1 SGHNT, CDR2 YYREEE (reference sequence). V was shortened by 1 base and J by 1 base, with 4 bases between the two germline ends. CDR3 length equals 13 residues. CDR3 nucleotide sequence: TGTGCCAGCAGCTTGCCGGGCACAGATACGCAGTATTTT. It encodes CASSLPGTDTQYF.

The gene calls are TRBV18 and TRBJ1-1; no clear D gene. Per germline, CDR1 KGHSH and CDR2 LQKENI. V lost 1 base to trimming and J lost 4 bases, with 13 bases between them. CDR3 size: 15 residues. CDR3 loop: CASSPLNSWGTEAFF. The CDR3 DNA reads TGTGCCAGCTCACCACTGAACAGCTGGGGCACTGAAGCTTTCTTT.

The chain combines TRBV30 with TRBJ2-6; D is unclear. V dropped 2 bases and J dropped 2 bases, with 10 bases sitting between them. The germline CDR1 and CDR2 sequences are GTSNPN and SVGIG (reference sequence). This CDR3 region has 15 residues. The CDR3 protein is CAWSSFRPGANVLTF. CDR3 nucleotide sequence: TGTGCCTGGAGTTCCTTCCGCCCTGGGGCCAACGTCCTGACTTTC.

The CDR3 here is CASSLPNTGELFF. CDR3 bases: TGCGCCAGCAGCTTGCCCAACACCGGGGAGCTGTTTTTT. The chain joins TRBV5-1 to TRBJ2-2; D gene uncertain. V was cut by 1 base and J by 2 bases, with 3 bases left in between. The CDR3 consists of 13 residues. Germline CDR1 SGHRS, CDR2 YFSETQ.

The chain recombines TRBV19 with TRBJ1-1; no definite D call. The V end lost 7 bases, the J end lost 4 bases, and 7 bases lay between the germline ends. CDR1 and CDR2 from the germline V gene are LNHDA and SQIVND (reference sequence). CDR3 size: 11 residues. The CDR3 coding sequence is TGTGCCAGTAAGGGTAGCACTGAAGCTTTCTTT. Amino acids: CASKGSTEAFF.

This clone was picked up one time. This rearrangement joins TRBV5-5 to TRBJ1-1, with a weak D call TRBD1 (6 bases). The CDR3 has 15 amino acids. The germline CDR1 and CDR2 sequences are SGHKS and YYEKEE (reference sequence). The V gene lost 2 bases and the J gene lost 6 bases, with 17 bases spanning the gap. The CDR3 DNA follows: TGTGCCAGCAGCTTTGGGGGGCCGCTTAGCGCTGAAGCTTTCTTT. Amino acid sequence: CASSFGGPLSAEAFF.

DNA for the CDR3: TGTGCCAGCACCAGTGGTGGGATAGGGGAAAAACTGTTTTTT. The encoded protein is CASTSGGIGEKLFF. The J gene is TRBJ1-4, the V gene TRBV28; no reliable D call. V dropped 7 bases and J dropped 8 bases, with 17 bases sitting between them. The V gene's germline CDR1 is MDHEN and CDR2 SYDVKM. The length of the CDR3 is 14 residues.

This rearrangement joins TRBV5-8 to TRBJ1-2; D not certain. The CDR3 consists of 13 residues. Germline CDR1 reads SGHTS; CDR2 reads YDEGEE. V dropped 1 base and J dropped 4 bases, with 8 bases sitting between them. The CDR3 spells CASSLTRFYGYTF. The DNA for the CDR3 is TGTGCCAGCAGCTTGACCAGGTTCTATGGCTACACCTTC.

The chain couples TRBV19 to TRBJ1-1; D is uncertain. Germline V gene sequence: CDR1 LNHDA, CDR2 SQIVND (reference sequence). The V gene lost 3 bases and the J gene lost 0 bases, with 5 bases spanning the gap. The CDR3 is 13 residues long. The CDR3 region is CASSMTLNTEAFF. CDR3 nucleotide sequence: TGTGCCAGTAGTATGACCCTGAACACTGAAGCTTTCTTT.

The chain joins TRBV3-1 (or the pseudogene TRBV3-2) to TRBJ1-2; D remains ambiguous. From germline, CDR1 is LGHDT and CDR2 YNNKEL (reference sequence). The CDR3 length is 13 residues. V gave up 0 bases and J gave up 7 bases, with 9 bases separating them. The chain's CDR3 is CASSQDLGSGYTF. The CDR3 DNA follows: TGTGCCAGCAGCCAAGATTTGGGCTCTGGCTACACCTTC.

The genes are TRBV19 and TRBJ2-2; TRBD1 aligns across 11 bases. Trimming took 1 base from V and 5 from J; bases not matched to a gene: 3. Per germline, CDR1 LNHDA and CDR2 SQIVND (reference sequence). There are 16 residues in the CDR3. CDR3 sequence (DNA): TGTGCCAGTAGTATAGGGACAGGGGGCTGGACCGGGGAGCTGTTTTTT. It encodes CASSIGTGGWTGELFF.

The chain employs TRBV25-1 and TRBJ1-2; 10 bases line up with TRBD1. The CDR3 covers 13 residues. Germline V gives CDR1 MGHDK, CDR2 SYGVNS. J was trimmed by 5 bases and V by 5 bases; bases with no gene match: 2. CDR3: CASSPGQGYGYTF. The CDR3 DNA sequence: TGTGCCAGCAGTCCGGGACAGGGGTATGGCTACACCTTC.

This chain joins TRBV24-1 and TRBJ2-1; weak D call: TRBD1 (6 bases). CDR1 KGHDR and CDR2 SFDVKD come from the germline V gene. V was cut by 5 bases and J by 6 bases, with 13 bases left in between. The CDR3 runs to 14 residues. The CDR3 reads CATSVTGTTNEQFF. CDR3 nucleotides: TGTGCCACCAGTGTTACCGGGACAACCAATGAGCAGTTCTTC.